The sequence of this T cell receptor (beta chain) was determined in a study of T cells in localized non-small cell lung cancer. TCRdb keeps only in-frame clones here, not all; method: immunoSEQ multiplex PCR. The repertoire includes about 26,000 clones, roughly 90% of them detected once, and 3.5% to 5% sits in the top ten. V lost 2 bases and J lost 10, with 12 bases in between. The length of the CDR3 is 13 residues. The germline V gene has CDR1 ENHRY and CDR2 SYGVKD. The sequence was collected from a female donor over 55 with stage II squamous cell lung carcinoma. The material sequenced was peripheral blood, taken before any cancer treatment. The V call is TRBV10-3, the J call TRBJ2-1; tentatively, D is TRBD2 (5 bases). The CDR3 reads CAISEPPPGEQFF. DNA of the CDR3: TGTGCCATCAGTGAGCCGCCTCCGGGGGAGCAGTTCTTC.